This TCR beta chain was identified during a study of cytomegalovirus exposure and HLA in healthy donors. Study-level results: Fewer N-insertions (relative to the 666-donor mean) were reportedly seen in an Asian-associated ancestry cluster in a later analysis. Per published accounts, TCR beta sequences correctly predicted the HLA-A and HLA-B alleles of most subjects. The authors assumed roughly uniform sequencing depth across donors for presence/absence analyses.

J gave up 7 bases and V 5 bases, and 5 bases lay outside the gene matches. The CDR3 spans 13 residues. Germline loops: CDR1 SGHVS, CDR2 FQNEAQ. The study ran its PCR with 60 Vbeta and 13 Jbeta primers. Clones were read by immunoSEQ multiplex PCR, and TCRdb kept only the in-frame ones, dropping some. The sample shows fewer than 75,000 clones, over 75% of them seen only once. To note about this clone: What it binds is not known.

The genes are TRBV7-8 and TRBJ1-2; 9 nucleotides match TRBD1. The TCR originated in a woman in her twenties or thirties in good health and CMV-seronegative. Sequencing input: PBMCs. Here the CDR3 DNA reads TGTGCCAGCAGCCAGGACAGGGGCTCTGGCTACACCTTC. It translates to CASSQDRGSGYTF.